Below, 28 T cell receptor beta chains from the same sample are listed, as sequenced in a study of CD8+CD57+ T cells in acquired aplastic anemia. TCR beta VDJ and CDR3 profiling used genomic DNA as template. Using its own MiXCR run on the reads, TCRdb lists one record per CDR3 protein. Of roughly 170,000 distinct CDR3 sequences listed, 45% to 60% are singletons. Sequencing was done on patients that had shown CD8+CD57+ cell expansion by flow cytometry. Sequencing used sorted CD4+, CD8+, or CD8+CD57+ T cells (not recorded which) from PBMCs. The source is a human donor with aplastic anemia.

Ten or more counts support this clonotype. V is TRBV12-3 or TRBV12-4 and J is TRBJ2-1, with 9 bases lining up with TRBD1. The CDR3 consists of 16 residues. J was trimmed by 5 bases and V by 1 base; bases with no gene match: 6. This CDR3 reads CASSLDRGQQHNEQFF. Here the CDR3 DNA reads TGTGCCAGCAGTTTAGACAGGGGGCAACAGCACAATGAGCAGTTCTTC.

This clonotype was detected many times. The CDR3 region has the DNA TGTGCTAGTGGCACAAGGACAGGGGAAAAACTGTTTTTT. This sequence encodes CASGTRTGEKLFF. This chain links TRBV12-5 with TRBJ1-4; 8 bases are a match to TRBD1. Germline V gives CDR1 LGHNT, CDR2 FRNRAP. This CDR3 is built from 13 residues. V dropped 6 bases and J dropped 8; count of bases not matched to a gene: 5.

The chain links TRBV5-1 to TRBJ2-1; TRBD1 agrees at 10 bases. CDR3 length: 15 amino acids. Germline V CDR1 and CDR2: SGHRS, YFSETQ. V lost 2 bases, J lost 7 bases, and 6 bases stayed unmatched. The CDR3 nucleotides read TGCGCCAGCAGCTTTGGCGGGACAGGGGTAAATGAGCAGTTCTTC. This encodes CASSFGGTGVNEQFF.

This clonotype was observed at least ten times. CDR3 in DNA: TGTGCCAGCAGACCCCCGGGGGGTGCCCTCCACTTT. As protein: CASRPPGGALHF. This rearrangement joins TRBV3-1 to TRBJ1-6; D possibly corresponds to TRBD1 (5 bases). The CDR3 is 12 residues long. V lost 6 bases and J lost 14, with 14 bases in between. Germline V gene lookup returns CDR1 LGHDT and CDR2 YNNKEL (reference sequence). The full variable domain, in which reference TRBV3-1 and TRBJ1-6 provide the parts outside the CDR3, is DTAVSQTPKYLVTQMGNDKSIKCEQNLGHDTMYWYKQDSKKFLKIMFSYNNKELIINETVPNRFSPKSPDKAHLNLHINSLELGDSAVYFCASRPPGGALHFGNGTRLTVT.

J is TRBJ2-7 and V is TRBV19; 8 nucleotides line up with TRBD1. This CDR3 comprises 11 residues. V dropped 8 bases and J dropped 5; count of bases not matched to a gene: 2. Per the germline V gene, CDR1 is LNHDA and CDR2 is SQIVND (reference sequence). This CDR3 reads CASLTGDEQYF. In DNA, the CDR3 is TGTGCCAGTCTGACAGGGGACGAGCAGTACTTC.

At least ten counts were recorded for this clonotype. The rearrangement uses TRBV6-5 and TRBJ1-2, with 11 bases fitting TRBD1. The CDR3 has 14 residues. V lost 2 bases and J lost 7; bases outside the gene matches: 3. Germline loops: CDR1 MNHEY, CDR2 SVGAGI. CDR3 residues: CASSYGQGAGGYTF. Here the CDR3 DNA reads TGTGCCAGCAGTTACGGACAGGGGGCGGGTGGCTACACCTTC.

V gene TRBV20-1 combines with J gene TRBJ2-7, with 8 bases aligning to TRBD2. This CDR3 is 15 amino acids long. Trimming at V came to 0 bases and at J to 2 bases, leaving 6 bases not matched to a gene. The V gene's germline CDR1 is DFQATT and CDR2 SNEGSKA (reference sequence). DNA of the CDR3: TGCAGTGCTAGAGATCTTGGGACTAGTGCCTACGAGCAGTACTTC. Translating gives CSARDLGTSAYEQYF.

This clonotype was seen at least ten times. V usage is TRBV24-1 and J usage is TRBJ2-5, with 11 bases lining up with TRBD1. Losses at the gene ends were 1 base for V and 5 bases for J; bases not matched to a gene: 5. Germline CDR1 is KGHDR and CDR2 is SFDVKD. This CDR3 contains 16 residues. CDR3: CATSDFTDRGRETQYF. The DNA for the CDR3 is TGTGCCACCAGTGATTTCACGGACAGGGGGCGCGAGACCCAGTACTTC.

In this sample, this clonotype turned up many times. The CDR3 region has the DNA TGCAGTGCCCCAGTTCTAGCGGGGGGCACAGATACGCAGTATTTT. It is translated as CSAPVLAGGTDTQYF. The V and J genes are TRBV20-1 and TRBJ2-3; 10 bases match TRBD2. Germline loops: CDR1 DFQATT, CDR2 SNEGSKA (reference sequence). This CDR3 contains 15 residues. Trimming removed 6 bases from V and 1 base from J; junction bases left unmatched: 7.

This clonotype was recorded many times. The chain employs TRBV12-3 or TRBV12-4 and TRBJ1-5; TRBD1 matches at 8 bases. The CDR3 runs to 16 residues. V shed 7 bases and J 3 bases; nucleotides not matched to a gene: 11. The CDR3 DNA is TGTGCCAGCACCCTGACAGGGGCCGTAGACAATCAGCCCCAGCATTTT. Its translation: CASTLTGAVDNQPQHF.

A word on this clonotype: A read error may be the cause here, since a much bigger clone is one base away. V and J are TRBV15 and TRBJ2-7; TRBD1 agrees at 7 bases. The CDR3 extends over 13 amino acids. CDR1 and CDR2 (germline): LNHNV, YYDKDF (reference sequence). The CDR3 loop is CVSSDTGVWEQYF. For the CDR3, the DNA is TGTGTCAGCAGTGACACAGGGGTGTGGGAGCAGTACTTC.

This clonotype was observed a few times. The chain carries TRBV15 and TRBJ2-7; 7 nucleotides agree with TRBD2. V gave up 3 bases and J gave up 10 bases; unmatched junction bases: 12. The germline V gene encodes CDR1 LNHNV and CDR2 YYDKDF (reference sequence). This CDR3 contains 14 residues. CDR3 in DNA: TGTGCCACCAGCAGGGTGCCCGCCGGGGAGGGCCAGTACTTC. It is translated as CATSRVPAGEGQYF. Full variable domain (remainder filled in from reference TRBV15 and TRBJ2-7): DAMVIQNPRYQVTQFGKPVTLSCSQTLNHNVMYWYQQKSSQAPKLLFHYYDKDFNNEADTPDNFQSRRPNTSFCFLDIRSPGLGDTAMYLCATSRVPAGEGQYFGPGTRLTVT.

With respect to this clonotype: Relative to the germline gene, one junction end is altered; a read error may explain this. V usage is TRBV15 and J usage is TRBJ2-2; possible D gene TRBD1, 5 bases. CDR1 LNHNV and CDR2 YYDKDF come from the germline V gene (reference sequence). The CDR3 contains 14 residues. The CDR3 protein is CAISSRQITGELFF. DNA for the CDR3: TGTGCCATCAGCAGTAGACAGATCACCGGGGAGCTGTTTTTT.

V gene TRBV7-9 combines with J gene TRBJ1-1, with D unclear. The CDR3 is 13 residues long. Trimming removed 3 bases from V and 4 bases from J, with 9 bases in between. Germline V CDR1 and CDR2: SEHNR, FQNEAQ (reference sequence). The CDR3 spells CASSLGGSTEAFF. Written as DNA, the CDR3 is TGTGCCAGCAGCTTGGGAGGGTCCACTGAAGCTTTCTTT.

This clonotype was picked up many times. The CDR3 loop is CASSHSSGTGGGEQYF. The CDR3 DNA sequence: TGTGCCAGCAGCCATTCCTCCGGGACAGGGGGCGGCGAGCAGTACTTC. This chain connects TRBV4-2 to TRBJ2-7; 12 bases fit TRBD1. The CDR3 sequence is 16 residues long. Trimming cost V 3 bases and J 6 bases; bases outside gene matches: 9. Germline assignment: CDR1 LGHNA and CDR2 YNFKEQ.

The chain links TRBV19 to TRBJ1-5; TRBD1 is a possible D gene (5 bases). V was shortened by 3 bases and J by 1 base, with 7 bases between the two germline ends. This CDR3 spans 14 amino acids. CDR1 LNHDA and CDR2 SQIVND come from the germline V gene (reference sequence). The CDR3, as DNA: TGTGCCAGTAGTATTAGGGACAGCAATCAGCCCCAGCATTTT. Protein product: CASSIRDSNQPQHF. Based on the CDR3 plus reference TRBV19 and TRBJ1-5, the full variable domain is DGGITQSPKYLFRKEGQNVTLSCEQNLNHDAMYWYRQDPGQGLRLIYYSQIVNDFQKGDIAEGYSVSREKKESFPLTVTSAQKNPTAFYLCASSIRDSNQPQHFGDGTRLSIL.

The table lists this clonotype with a few counts. The chain employs TRBV2 and TRBJ2-3; 9 bases line up with TRBD1. CDR1 is SNHLY and CDR2 is FYNNEI in the germline V gene. The CDR3 is made up of 15 amino acids. V was clipped by 3 bases and J by 1 base; unmatched bases: 2. The CDR3 region is CASSEGDRGTDTQYF. DNA for the CDR3: TGTGCCAGCAGTGAGGGGGACAGGGGCACAGATACGCAGTATTTT.

The rearrangement links TRBV24-1 to TRBJ2-3, with a tentative D call TRBD2 (7 bases). CDR1 KGHDR and CDR2 SFDVKD come from the germline V gene. This CDR3 has 13 residues. Trimming shortened V by 10 bases and J by 4 bases, and 14 bases separated the two germline ends. As DNA, the CDR3 is TGTGCCACGGGGGGGGACAACGCAGATACGCAGTATTTT. It yields the protein CATGGDNADTQYF.

The CDR3: CARLGTSLDKNIQYF. CDR3 nucleotides: TGTGCCAGACTTGGGACTAGTCTGGACAAAAACATTCAGTACTTC. The chain is built from TRBV18 and TRBJ2-4; 8 bases are shared with TRBD2. Germline values: CDR1 KGHSH, CDR2 LQKENI. The V gene end was trimmed by 9 bases and the J gene end by 3 bases; junction bases not matched to a gene: 10. CDR3 length: 15 residues.

A few counts support this clonotype. V gene TRBV5-1 combines with J gene TRBJ2-2; 14 positions agree with TRBD2. Germline V gene data show CDR1 as SGHRS and CDR2 as YFSETQ. The V segment lost 4 bases and the J segment 4 bases; nucleotides outside the gene matches: 9. The CDR3 sequence is 18 residues long. The CDR3 region has the DNA TGCGCCAGCAGCCCGACTAGCGGGGGGGCGCGGGGCACCGGGGAGCTGTTTTTT. Encoded protein: CASSPTSGGARGTGELFF.

CDR3 loop: CATTLDTSQHF. CDR3 sequence (DNA): TGTGCCACCACACTTGACACGTCCCAGCATTTT. The rearrangement links TRBV19 to TRBJ1-5; D unclear. V lost 10 bases and J 11 bases, leaving 15 bases between the germline ends. CDR3 length equals 11 residues. CDR1 and CDR2 (germline): LNHDA, SQIVND (reference sequence).

This chain uses TRBV29-1 with TRBJ2-1, with a weak D call TRBD1 (6 bases). The CDR3 is 11 residues long. Trimming took off 3 bases at V and 10 bases at J, with 10 bases between the two ends. The germline V gene encodes CDR1 SQVTM and CDR2 ANQGSEA. The CDR3 sequence: CSVDRGSEQFF. As DNA, the CDR3 is TGCAGCGTTGACAGGGGATCCGAGCAGTTCTTC.

Concerning this clonotype: Being one base from a much bigger clone, this may be a read error. This chain links TRBV6-1 with TRBJ2-7; D unclear. The CDR3 has 13 residues. Germline lookup yields CDR1 MNHNS and CDR2 SASEGT. V lost 5 bases, J lost 9 bases, and 17 bases lay in between. CDR3: CASSPADRILQYF. In DNA form, the CDR3 reads TGTGCCAGCAGTCCCGCGGACCGCATTTTGCAGTACTTC.

This clonotype was counted many times. The chain employs TRBV6-1 and TRBJ2-7; D possibly corresponds to TRBD2 (6 bases). Germline V gives CDR1 MNHNS, CDR2 SASEGT. This CDR3 region has 14 residues. V lost 3 bases to trimming and J lost 5 bases, with 14 bases between them. The CDR3 loop reads CASSEFGGRDEQYF. The CDR3, as DNA: TGTGCCAGCAGTGAGTTCGGGGGTCGGGACGAGCAGTACTTC.

The chain is built from TRBV12-3 or TRBV12-4 and TRBJ1-6; D call uncertain. V gave up 4 bases and J gave up 0 bases, with 4 bases separating them. The CDR3 extends over 14 amino acids. Here the CDR3 reads CASSSGSYNSPLHF. The CDR3, as DNA: TGTGCCAGCAGTTCCGGCTCCTATAATTCACCCCTCCACTTT.

Remarks on this clonotype: Since a much larger clone is just one base distant, this may be a read error. This likely comes from a read error, as the CDR3 has no conserved phenylalanine or tryptophan at its end. This chain connects TRBV2 to TRBJ2-7; weak D call: TRBD2 (5 bases). Trimming left V 5 bases short and J 2 bases short, with 16 bases between. The CDR3 runs to 15 residues. CDR1 is SNHLY, CDR2 FYNNEI, per germline. The CDR3 here is CASSRYLEGAYEQYL. CDR3 DNA sequence: TGTGCCAGCAGTCGTTACCTAGAGGGAGCCTACGAGCAGTACCTC.

This clonotype was seen only once. A much more abundant neighbour one base away suggests this may be a read error. This sequence joins TRBV9 and TRBJ2-7; D might be TRBD1 or TRBD2, each matching 5 bases. The CDR3 totals 14 residues. CDR1 is SGDLS, CDR2 YYNGEE, per germline. The DNA of the CDR3 is TGTGCCAGCAGCCCATCCGGGGCACCCTACGAGCGGTACTTC. It yields the protein CASSPSGAPYERYF.

This clonotype was observed many times. The chain is built from TRBV20-1 and TRBJ1-5; maybe TRBD1 (5 bases). The germline gives CDR1 DFQATT, CDR2 SNEGSKA (reference sequence). The CDR3 loop spans 14 amino acids. The V end was cut by 2 bases, the J end by 7 bases, with 15 bases between. The CDR3 DNA reads as TGCAGTGCTAGATGGGGGGATTTAGGACAGCCCCAGCATTTT. Translation gives CSARWGDLGQPQHF.